This T cell receptor beta chain comes out of a study of STAT5B mutations in CD4+ large granular lymphocyte leukemia. For the study at large: The CDR3 'QG' motif was associated with a particular HLA allele among healthy donors.

This CDR3 is 13 amino acids long. Trimming cost V 6 bases and J 5 bases; bases outside gene matches: 4. The germline CDR1 and CDR2 sequences are MNHEY and SMNVEV (reference sequence). Authors' analysis steps: A productive frequency of 2.59 x 10-5 was the lowest detectable. The method was immunoSEQ multiplex PCR; TCRdb's version includes in-frame clones alone and lacks a portion of them. The DNA gave D and trimming, while V, J and clone size come from that table. The sample carries around 21,000 clones, around 75% recorded once. Study observations and caveats: No patients shared main leukemic clonotypes, though less than 30% appeared at low frequency elsewhere. Without putative leukemic clones, patient CD4-sorted repertoires remained more clonal than healthy CD4+ repertoires.

Of note for this clone: What it binds is not known.

V gene TRBV27 combines with J gene TRBJ2-1; 7 bases are shared with TRBD2. Material for sequencing was CD4+ T cells from blood buffy coats. The clonotype originates from a human donor in good health. CDR3 in amino acids: CASRGSGDNEQFF. The CDR3 DNA is TGTGCCAGCAGGGGCAGCGGGGACAATGAGCAGTTCTTC.